Sequencing of this TCR beta chain was carried out in a study of tumor-infiltrating lymphocytes in oesophageal squamous cell carcinoma. The V gene lost 4 bases and the J gene lost 6 bases, with 6 bases spanning the gap. The germline V gene encodes CDR1 SGHRS and CDR2 YFSETQ. This CDR3 comprises 11 residues. TCRdb ran MiXCR on the PCR reads and lists one entry per CDR3 protein. The sample consists of about 15,000 distinct CDR3 sequences, about 50% of them appearing once. This clonotype was counted at least ten times. The sequence was collected from a male donor with esophageal squamous cell carcinoma. The chain employs TRBV5-1 and TRBJ2-3; no definite D call. Sequenced: esophageal tumor tissue. In DNA form, the CDR3 reads TGCGCCAGCAGCGGGTACGATACGCAGTATTTT. Its translation is CASSGYDTQYF.